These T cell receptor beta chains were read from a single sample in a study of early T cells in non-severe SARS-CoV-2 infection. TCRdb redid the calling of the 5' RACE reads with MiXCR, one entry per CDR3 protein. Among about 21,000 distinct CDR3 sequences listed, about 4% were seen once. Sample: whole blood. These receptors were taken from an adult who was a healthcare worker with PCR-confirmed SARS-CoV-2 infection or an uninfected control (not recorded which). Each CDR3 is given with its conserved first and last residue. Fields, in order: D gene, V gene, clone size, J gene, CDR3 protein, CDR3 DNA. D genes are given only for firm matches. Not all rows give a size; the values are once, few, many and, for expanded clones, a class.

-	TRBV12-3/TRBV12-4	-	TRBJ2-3	CASSREVDTQYF	TGTGCCAGCAGCCGTGAGGTGGATACGCAGTATTTT
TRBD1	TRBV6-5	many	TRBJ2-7	CASSYSTTGKIYEQYF	TGTGCCAGCAGTTACTCAACGACAGGGAAGATATACGAGCAGTACTTC
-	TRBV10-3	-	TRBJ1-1	CAISAVAETEAFF	TGTGCCATCAGTGCCGTGGCGGAGACTGAAGCTTTCTTT
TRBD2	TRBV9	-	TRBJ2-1	CASSVLAGGPVGEQFF	TGTGCCAGCAGCGTGCTAGCGGGGGGGCCAGTAGGTGAGCAGTTCTTC
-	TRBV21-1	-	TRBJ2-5	CASSKAPQETQYF	TGTGCCAGCAGCAAAGCCCCACAAGAGACCCAGTACTTC
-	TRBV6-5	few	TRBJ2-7	CASSNQGGGRHYEQYF	TGTGCCAGCAGCAACCAGGGGGGGGGCCGTCACTACGAGCAGTACTTC
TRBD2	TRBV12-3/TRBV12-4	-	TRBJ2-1	CASSSPGGAWNEQFF	TGTGCCAGCAGCTCCCCCGGGGGGGCTTGGAATGAGCAGTTCTTC
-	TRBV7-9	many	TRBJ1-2	CASRIGDGYTF	TGTGCCAGCAGAATTGGGGATGGCTACACCTTC
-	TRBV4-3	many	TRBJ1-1	CASSQDFGTPLLEAFF	TGCGCCAGCAGCCAAGATTTCGGGACACCGCTCTTAGAAGCTTTCTTT
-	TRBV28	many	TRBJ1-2	CASSFIMTYGYTF	TGTGCCAGCAGTTTTATTATGACGTATGGCTACACCTTC
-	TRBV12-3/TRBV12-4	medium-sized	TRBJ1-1	CASSSPTLENTEAFF	TGTGCCAGCAGTTCGCCGACATTAGAGAACACTGAAGCTTTCTTT
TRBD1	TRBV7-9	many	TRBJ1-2	CASSFSFGTGYSNYGYTF	TGTGCCAGCAGCTTTAGCTTTGGGACAGGGTATTCTAACTATGGCTACACCTTC
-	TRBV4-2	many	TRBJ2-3	CASSPGARASVDTQYF	TGTGCCAGCAGCCCGGGGGCGAGGGCCTCAGTGGATACGCAGTATTTT
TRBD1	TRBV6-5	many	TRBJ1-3	CASSYLPGQGSGNTIYF	TGTGCCAGCAGTTACCTGCCGGGACAGGGTTCTGGAAACACCATATATTTT
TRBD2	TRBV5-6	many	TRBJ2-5	CASSRGPRGVPTQYF	TGTGCCAGCAGCCGAGGGCCCCGGGGGGTGCCCACCCAGTACTTC
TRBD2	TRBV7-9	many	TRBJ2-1	CASSLGFWASGNYNEQFF	TGTGCCAGCAGCTTGGGCTTCTGGGCTAGCGGTAACTACAATGAGCAGTTCTTC
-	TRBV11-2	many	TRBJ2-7	CASSFRARPYEQYF	TGTGCCAGCAGCTTCAGGGCCCGACCCTACGAGCAGTACTTC
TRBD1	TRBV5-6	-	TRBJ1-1	CASSLWVVRTGDMNTEAFF	TGTGCCAGCAGCTTGTGGGTTGTTAGGACAGGGGACATGAACACTGAAGCTTTCTTT
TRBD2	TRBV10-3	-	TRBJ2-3	CANSPGGSLDTQYF	TGTGCCAACTCCCCGGGGGGTTCACTAGATACGCAGTATTTT
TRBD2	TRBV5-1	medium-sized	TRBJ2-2	CASSTRPTGGNTGELFF	TGCGCCAGCAGCACCCGCCCGACGGGGGGGAACACCGGGGAGCTGTTTTTT
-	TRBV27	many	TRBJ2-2	CASSLRGRELFF	TGTGCCAGCAGTTTGCGGGGTCGGGAGCTGTTTTTT
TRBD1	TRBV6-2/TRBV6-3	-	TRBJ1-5	CASSPLPLGQGVGYQPQHF	TGTGCCAGCAGTCCCCTCCCCCTGGGACAGGGGGTCGGGTATCAGCCCCAGCATTTT
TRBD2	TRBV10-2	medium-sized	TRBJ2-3	CASSAGLAGGLADTQYF	TGCGCCAGCAGTGCGGGACTAGCGGGGGGCCTGGCAGATACGCAGTATTTT
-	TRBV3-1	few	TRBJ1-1	CASTPGRGLGDTEAFF	TGTGCCAGCACCCCCGGAAGGGGGTTAGGGGACACTGAAGCTTTCTTT
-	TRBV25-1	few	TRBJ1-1	CASSGGHTEAFF	TGTGCCAGCAGTGGGGGTCACACTGAAGCTTTCTTT
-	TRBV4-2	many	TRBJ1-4	CASSQAQANEKLFF	TGTGCCAGCAGCCAAGCTCAAGCTAATGAAAAACTGTTTTTT
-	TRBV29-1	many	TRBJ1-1	CSVSQVEAFF	TGCAGCGTTTCGCAGGTTGAAGCTTTCTTT
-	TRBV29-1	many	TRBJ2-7	CSVAPGPAPEQYF	TGCAGCGTCGCCCCGGGCCCAGCTCCGGAGCAGTACTTC
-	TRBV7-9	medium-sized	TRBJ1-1	CASSWGGAGTEAFF	TGTGCCAGCAGCTGGGGGGGCGCAGGGACTGAAGCTTTCTTT
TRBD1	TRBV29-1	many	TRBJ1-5	CSVTQGSNQPQHF	TGCAGCGTTACACAGGGGAGCAATCAGCCCCAGCATTTT
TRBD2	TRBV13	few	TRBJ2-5	CASSLGRGGSSSETQYF	TGTGCCAGCAGCTTGGGCCGGGGGGGCTCGTCTTCTGAGACCCAGTACTTC
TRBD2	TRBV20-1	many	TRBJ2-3	CSARGKRGGGTDTQYF	TGCAGTGCTAGAGGCAAGCGGGGGGGAGGCACAGATACGCAGTATTTT
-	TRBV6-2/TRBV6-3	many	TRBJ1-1	CASATLVSTEAFF	TGTGCCAGCGCGACATTAGTATCCACTGAAGCTTTCTTT
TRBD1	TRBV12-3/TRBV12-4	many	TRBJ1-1	CASRPTGDPEAFF	TGTGCCAGCAGACCGACAGGGGATCCTGAAGCTTTCTTT
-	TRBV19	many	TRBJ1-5	CASSGGNSNINQPQHF	TGTGCCAGTAGCGGGGGGAATTCGAATATCAATCAGCCCCAGCATTTT
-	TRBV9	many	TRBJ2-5	CASSVDLASETQYF	TGTGCCAGCAGCGTAGACCTAGCATCGGAGACCCAGTACTTC
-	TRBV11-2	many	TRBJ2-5	CASSSGRKETQYF	TGTGCCAGCAGCTCGGGGCGGAAAGAGACCCAGTACTTC
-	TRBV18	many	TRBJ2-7	CASSPTSAQAFWDF	TGTGCCAGCTCACCAACTTCGGCTCAGGCCTTCTGGGACTTC
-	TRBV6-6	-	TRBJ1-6	CASSYSRDSPLHF	TGTGCCAGCAGTTACTCCAGGGACTCACCCCTCCACTTT
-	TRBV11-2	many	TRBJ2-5	CASSQGQRETQYF	TGTGCCAGTTCCCAGGGGCAGAGGGAGACCCAGTACTTC
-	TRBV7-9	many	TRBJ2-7	CASSPTVSYEQYF	TGTGCCAGCAGCCCTACCGTCTCCTACGAGCAGTACTTC
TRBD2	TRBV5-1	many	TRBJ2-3	CASRTSSTDTQYF	TGCGCCAGCAGGACTAGCAGCACAGATACGCAGTATTTT
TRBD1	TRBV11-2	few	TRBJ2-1	CASSAQGVQFF	TGTGCCAGCAGCGCCCAGGGGGTGCAGTTCTTC
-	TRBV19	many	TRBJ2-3	CASSISVGRTDTQYF	TGTGCCAGTAGTATTTCAGTAGGACGCACAGATACGCAGTATTTT
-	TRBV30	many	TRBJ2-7	CAWRAGTNYEQYF	TGTGCCTGGAGGGCCGGGACAAACTACGAGCAGTACTTC
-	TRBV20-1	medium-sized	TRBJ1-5	CSARVPAEGNQPQHF	TGCAGTGCTAGAGTCCCCGCTGAGGGCAATCAGCCCCAGCATTTT
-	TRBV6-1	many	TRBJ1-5	CASSGKGLIAIDQPQHF	TGTGCCAGCAGTGGTAAGGGTTTAATAGCAATCGATCAGCCCCAGCATTTT
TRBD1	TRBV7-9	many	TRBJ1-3	CASSLGQGASGNTIYF	TGTGCCAGCAGCTTAGGACAGGGGGCCTCTGGAAACACCATATATTTT
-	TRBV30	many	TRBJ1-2	CAWSVQGIGYTF	TGTGCCTGGAGTGTACAAGGGATTGGCTACACCTTC
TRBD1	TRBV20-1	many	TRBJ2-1	CSATSWQGDSYNEQFF	TGCAGTGCTACTTCGTGGCAGGGGGACAGCTACAATGAGCAGTTCTTC
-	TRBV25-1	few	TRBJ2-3	CASSELRASTDTQYF	TGTGCCAGCAGTGAGCTCAGGGCCAGCACAGATACGCAGTATTTT
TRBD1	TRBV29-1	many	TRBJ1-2	CSVPRGTGGYGYTF	TGCAGCGTCCCCCGGGGAACAGGGGGCTATGGCTACACCTTC